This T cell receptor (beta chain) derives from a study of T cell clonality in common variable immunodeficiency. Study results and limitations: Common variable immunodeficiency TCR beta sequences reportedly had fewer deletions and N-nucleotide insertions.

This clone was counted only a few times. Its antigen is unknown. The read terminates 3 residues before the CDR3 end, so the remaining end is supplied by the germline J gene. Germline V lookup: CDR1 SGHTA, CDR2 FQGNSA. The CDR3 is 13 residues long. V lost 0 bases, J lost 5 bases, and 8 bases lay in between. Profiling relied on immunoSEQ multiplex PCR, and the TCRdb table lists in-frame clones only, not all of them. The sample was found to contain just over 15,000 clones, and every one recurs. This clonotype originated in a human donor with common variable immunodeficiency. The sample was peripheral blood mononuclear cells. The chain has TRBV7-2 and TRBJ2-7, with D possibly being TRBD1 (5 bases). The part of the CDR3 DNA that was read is TGTGCCAGCAGCTTAGCCAGGGTCCACGAG. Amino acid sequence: CASSLARVHE. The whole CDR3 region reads CASSLARVHEQYF.